The 23 T cell receptor beta chains below all came from one sample that was sequenced in a study of graft-versus-host responses after intestinal transplantation. These receptors are not linked to any known antigen. Sequenced by immunoSEQ multiplex PCR; TCRdb stores in-frame clones only, minus some. The table records 45,000 to 65,000 clones, almost 95% of them present only once. The specimen was unstimulated CD4+ T cells sorted from spleen or lymph node cells, collected before transplant. These receptors came from a human donor who was the organ donor for an intestinal transplant.

The chain joins TRBV27 to TRBJ2-6; no definite D call. The germline CDR1 and CDR2 sequences are MNHEY and SMNVEV (reference sequence). This CDR3 region has 18 residues. Between the trimmed V and J ends, which lost 0 bases and 0 bases, there was a span of 12 bases. CDR3 DNA: TGTGCCAGCAGTTTATCGCGGTCGTGGGGCTCTGGGGCCAACGTCCTGACTTTC. Protein product: CASSLSRSWGSGANVLTF.

This chain uses TRBV5-1 with TRBJ2-5; D is perhaps TRBD2 (5 bases). Trimming pared 1 base from V and 2 bases from J, leaving 9 bases between. In germline, CDR1 is SGHRS, CDR2 YFSETQ. The CDR3 covers 14 residues. The DNA for the CDR3 is TGCGCCAGCAGCTTGAGAGGGTCACAAGAGACCCAGTACTTC. Encoded protein: CASSLRGSQETQYF.

The V gene is TRBV13, the J gene TRBJ2-1; 8 bases line up with TRBD1. V lost 5 bases and J lost 6; bases outside the gene matches: 9. This CDR3 is built from 15 residues. The germline V gene encodes CDR1 PRHDT and CDR2 FYEKMQ (reference sequence). The DNA of the CDR3 is TGTGCCAGCAGCGGCCCGGGACAGGAGGGCAATGAGCAGTTCTTC. This encodes CASSGPGQEGNEQFF.

This chain uses TRBV4-3 with TRBJ2-3; D perhaps matches TRBD1 (5 bases). V was cut by 0 bases and J by 1 base, with 8 bases left in between. There are 15 residues in the CDR3. Per germline, CDR1 LGHNA and CDR2 YSLEER. CDR3 bases: TGCGCCAGCAGCCAAGATGTAGGGGGCACAGATACGCAGTATTTT. As protein: CASSQDVGGTDTQYF.

The chain combines TRBV5-1 with TRBJ2-7, with D unclear. Germline loops: CDR1 SGHRS, CDR2 YFSETQ. With 0 bases removed from V and 3 bases from J, the gap between germline ends came to 7 bases. The CDR3 has 13 residues. CDR3 loop: CASSLAQSYEQYF. Here the CDR3 DNA reads TGCGCCAGCAGCTTGGCTCAGAGCTACGAGCAGTACTTC.

This chain links TRBV7-9 with TRBJ2-7, with a tentative D call TRBD1 (6 bases). The V gene's germline CDR1 is SEHNR and CDR2 FQNEAQ (reference sequence). The CDR3 loop spans 15 amino acids. V was pared by 0 bases and J by 1 base, with 10 bases between. CDR3 loop: CASSLARRGSYEQYF. CDR3 DNA: TGTGCCAGCAGCTTAGCGCGCAGGGGATCCTACGAGCAGTACTTC.

This chain uses TRBV7-9 with TRBJ1-1; D is possibly TRBD1 (5 bases). The CDR3 is made up of 16 amino acids. Trimming took 4 bases from V and 1 from J, leaving 16 bases between them. CDR1 is SEHNR, CDR2 FQNEAQ, per germline (reference sequence). The CDR3 nucleotides are TGTGCCAGCAGCTATGGGCTGGGGGGATGGAACACTGAAGCTTTCTTT. As protein: CASSYGLGGWNTEAFF.

The rearrangement uses TRBV2 and TRBJ1-5; D remains ambiguous. This CDR3 comprises 12 residues. V lost 3 bases, J lost 5 bases, and 5 bases lay in between. Germline V lookup: CDR1 SNHLY, CDR2 FYNNEI. CDR3 in amino acids: CASSDGDQPQHF. DNA of the CDR3: TGTGCCAGCAGTGATGGCGATCAGCCCCAGCATTTT.

This chain joins TRBV5-1 and TRBJ2-7, with D perhaps matching TRBD1 or TRBD2 (6 bases each). V lost 4 bases, J lost 0 bases, and 17 bases lay in between. CDR1 SGHRS and CDR2 YFSETQ come from the germline V gene. This CDR3 is built from 16 residues. The CDR3 DNA follows: TGCGCCAGCAGCCCCTCCAAGGGGGGCTTCTCCTACGAGCAGTACTTC. Encoded protein: CASSPSKGGFSYEQYF.

The CDR3 nucleotides read TGTGCCAGCAGCCTGCTGGGGGAGACCCAGTACTTC. Protein sequence: CASSLLGETQYF. The chain joins TRBV7-3 to TRBJ2-5; D remains ambiguous. This CDR3 spans 12 amino acids. Trimming removed 5 bases at V and 5 bases at J, with 9 bases between. The germline CDR1 and CDR2 sequences are SGHTA and FQGTGA.

The CDR3 sequence: CASSQGQGGWETQYF. The CDR3, as DNA: TGCGCCAGCAGCCAAGGACAGGGAGGGTGGGAGACCCAGTACTTC. The V call is TRBV4-3, the J call TRBJ2-5; D is possibly TRBD1 or TRBD2 (7 bases each). Between the trimmed V and J ends, which lost 1 base and 5 bases, there was a span of 14 bases. The CDR3 is 15 residues long. Germline lookup yields CDR1 LGHNA and CDR2 YSLEER.

This chain joins TRBV11-1 and TRBJ2-1; D is tentatively TRBD1 or TRBD2 (5 bases each). The CDR3 is made up of 19 amino acids. The germline V and J ends were trimmed by 5 bases and 0 bases, with 23 bases remaining between them. CDR1 is SGHAT, CDR2 FQDESV, per germline (reference sequence). In DNA form, the CDR3 reads TGTGCCAGCAGCCCCTCCGGGGCCCCCCGTTACAGCTCCTACAATGAGCAGTTCTTC. It codes for CASSPSGAPRYSSYNEQFF.

The chain recombines TRBV6-6 with TRBJ1-2; D is unclear. The CDR3 sequence is 12 residues long. V was trimmed by 4 bases and J by 0 bases, leaving 3 bases between them. The germline V gene encodes CDR1 MNHNY and CDR2 SVGAGI (reference sequence). The CDR3 coding sequence is TGTGCCAGCAGTTTAACTAACTATGGCTACACCTTC. This gives the protein CASSLTNYGYTF.

This rearrangement joins TRBV7-9 to TRBJ2-3; the D gene could be TRBD1 or TRBD2 (5 bases each). This CDR3 is built from 16 residues. V lost 5 bases to trimming and J lost 4 bases, with 19 bases between them. Germline loops: CDR1 SEHNR, CDR2 FQNEAQ (reference sequence). The DNA of the CDR3 is TGTGCCAGCAGCACCGGGACCAGATCGTACGCAGATACGCAGTATTTT. Its translation is CASSTGTRSYADTQYF. Drawing the rest from reference TRBV7-9 and TRBJ2-3, the complete variable domain is DTGVSQNPRHKITKRGQNVTFRCDPISEHNRLYWYRQTLGQGPEFLTYFQNEAQLEKSRLLSDRFSAERPKGSFSTLEIQRTEQGDSAMYLCASSTGTRSYADTQYFGPGTRLTVL.

The chain is built from TRBV18 and TRBJ2-7, with 7 bases matching TRBD1. This CDR3 has 14 residues. V shed 1 base and J 0 bases; nucleotides not matched to a gene: 0. The germline CDR1 and CDR2 sequences are KGHSH and LQKENI. Here the CDR3 DNA reads TGTGCCAGCTCACCACGGGACAGCTCCTACGAGCAGTACTTC. It specifies CASSPRDSSYEQYF.

CDR3 nucleotides: TGTGCCAGCAGCCAAGCGGGACTAGCCAGAGATACGCAGTATTTT. It is translated as CASSQAGLARDTQYF. The chain employs TRBV14 and TRBJ2-3; 9 bases agree with TRBD2. V was pared by 1 base and J by 5 bases, with 4 bases of the junction left unmatched. Germline V gene lookup returns CDR1 SGHDN and CDR2 FVKESK. This CDR3 has 15 residues.

Comment on this clone: An end of the junction differs from the germline gene, which may be a read error. V gene TRBV15 combines with J gene TRBJ2-7; a possible D gene is TRBD1 (6 bases). The CDR3 has 16 residues. The germline CDR1 and CDR2 sequences are LNHNV and YYDKDF (reference sequence). The CDR3 is CATSRDPPDRFYGQYF. The CDR3, as DNA: TGTGCCACCAGCAGAGATCCCCCCGACAGGTTCTACGGGCAGTACTTC.

In its sample, this clone was seen once. The chain couples TRBV18 to TRBJ2-7, with 8 bases identical to TRBD1. Germline V gene data show CDR1 as KGHSH and CDR2 as LQKENI. The CDR3 spans 15 residues. Losses at the gene ends were 6 bases for V and 0 bases for J; bases not matched to a gene: 7. The CDR3 sequence is CASSHGQGSSYEQYF. CDR3 coding DNA: TGTGCCAGCTCCCACGGACAGGGCAGCTCCTACGAGCAGTACTTC. The whole variable domain, filled in from reference TRBV18 and TRBJ2-7, reads NAGVMQNPRHLVRRRGQEARLRCSPMKGHSHVYWYRQLPEEGLKFMVYLQKENIIDESGMPKERFSAEFPKEGPSILRIQQVVRGDSAAYFCASSHGQGSSYEQYFGPGTRLTVT.

This rearrangement joins TRBV27 to TRBJ2-7; TRBD1 is a possible D gene (6 bases). This CDR3 comprises 16 residues. CDR1 is MNHEY, CDR2 SMNVEV, per germline (reference sequence). Trimming removed 3 bases from V and 0 bases from J, with 15 bases in between. The CDR3 coding sequence is TGTGCCAGCAGTTTGAGTGTGAGACAGGCCTCCTACGAGCAGTACTTC. As protein: CASSLSVRQASYEQYF.

This chain joins TRBV5-1 and TRBJ2-1; D call uncertain. This CDR3 has 15 residues. Trimming pared 2 bases from V and 0 bases from J, leaving 9 bases between. The germline V gene encodes CDR1 SGHRS and CDR2 YFSETQ. This chain's CDR3 is CASSFVSSSYNEQFF. Written as DNA, the CDR3 is TGCGCCAGCAGCTTTGTATCCAGCTCCTACAATGAGCAGTTCTTC.

The CDR3: CASSLGLRETQYF. The CDR3 bases are TGTGCCAGCAGCCTTGGGCTGCGGGAGACCCAGTACTTC. V usage is TRBV14 and J usage is TRBJ2-5; no firm D call. This CDR3 has 13 amino acids. The germline CDR1 and CDR2 sequences are SGHDN and FVKESK. Trimming cost V 4 bases and J 5 bases, with 11 bases left between them.

This clone has a single count. The rearrangement uses TRBV18 and TRBJ1-2; perhaps TRBD1 as D (6 bases). V dropped 4 bases and J dropped 8 bases, with 17 bases sitting between them. The CDR3 covers 14 residues. CDR1 is KGHSH and CDR2 is LQKENI in the germline V gene. Here the CDR3 DNA reads TGTGCCAGCTCACTTAAACAGGGCACGGGGGGCTACACCTTC. The encoded protein is CASSLKQGTGGYTF.

This sequence joins TRBV11-3 and TRBJ2-5; D ambiguous. The J call could be wrong; TRBJ2-7 is a better fit for the DNA end. The V gene's germline CDR1 is SGHNT and CDR2 YENEEA. The CDR3 runs to 14 residues. The CDR3 DNA reads as TGTGCCAGCAGCTTAGCCGCTGGGGTCGGCGAGCAGTACTTC. It is translated as CASSLAAGVGEQYF.